This TCR beta chain is from a study of T cell responses to AZD1222 COVID-19 vaccine. The study's findings and limits: The study found Spike-specific TCR breadth and depth rose after two AZD1222 doses.

Germline V lookup: CDR1 SGDLS, CDR2 YYNGEE. The CDR3 has 15 amino acids. V was cut by 3 bases and J by 1 base, with 13 bases left in between. Data came from immunoSEQ multiplex PCR; TCRdb stores just in-frame clones and leaves some out. The sample shows about 110,000 clones, around 87% of them seen only once. In regard to this clone: What it binds is unknown.

This receptor was taken from an adult who received the AZD1222 COVID-19 vaccine. Material: peripheral blood, obtained 28 days after the second AZD1222 dose. This chain uses TRBV9 with TRBJ1-1; D ambiguous. The CDR3: CASSADGVQNTEAFF. Here the CDR3 DNA reads TGTGCCAGCAGCGCAGATGGGGTACAGAACACTGAAGCTTTCTTT.